The 2 T cell receptor beta chains in this list originate from one sample, sequenced in a study of shared clonotypes between healthy human individuals. The table came from immunoSEQ multiplex PCR; TCRdb's copy has only in-frame clones and leaves some out. The profile shows a few million clones, just over 90% of them singletons. CD45RO-negative cells were positively selected for CCR7, leaving out terminally differentiated effector memory CD45RA+ cells. What was sequenced was naive CD8+ T cells from PBMCs. The receptors originated from a man aged 18 to 30 in good health. Some clones in this sample may be carry-over from other donors' samples.

V usage is TRBV29-1 and J usage is TRBJ1-1, with TRBD1 as a possible D gene (5 bases). The length of the CDR3 is 12 residues. V dropped 6 bases and J dropped 8 bases, with 16 bases sitting between them. CDR1 is SQVTM and CDR2 is ANQGSEA in the germline V gene. The CDR3 region has the DNA TGCAGCGTGAGGGGATGGGAAGAGGAAGCTTTCTTT. As protein: CSVRGWEEEAFF.

The chain is built from TRBV27 and TRBJ2-3, with D unclear. The CDR3 has 13 amino acids. Looked up from germline, CDR1 is MNHEY and CDR2 is SMNVEV (reference sequence). V shed 7 bases and J shed 1 base, with 9 bases lying between them. The CDR3 DNA reads as TGTGCCAGCACTACATCAGGCACAGATACGCAGTATTTT. It translates to CASTTSGTDTQYF.